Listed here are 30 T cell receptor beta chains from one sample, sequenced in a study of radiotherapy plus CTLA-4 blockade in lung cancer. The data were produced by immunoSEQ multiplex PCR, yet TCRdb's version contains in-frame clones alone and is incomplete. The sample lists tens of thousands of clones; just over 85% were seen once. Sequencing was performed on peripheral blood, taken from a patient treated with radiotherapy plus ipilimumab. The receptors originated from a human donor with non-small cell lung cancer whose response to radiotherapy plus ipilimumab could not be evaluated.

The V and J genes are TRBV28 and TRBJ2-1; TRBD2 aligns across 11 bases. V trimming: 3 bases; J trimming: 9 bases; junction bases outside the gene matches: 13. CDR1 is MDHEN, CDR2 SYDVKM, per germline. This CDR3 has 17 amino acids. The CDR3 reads CASSFQLAGDLLGEQFF. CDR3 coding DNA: TGTGCCAGCAGTTTCCAACTAGCGGGGGACCTTTTAGGTGAGCAGTTCTTC.

DNA of the CDR3: TGTGCCAGCAGCTTAGGACTAGCTCGGTCAAGCGAGCAGTACTTC. It specifies CASSLGLARSSEQYF. V is TRBV7-2 and J is TRBJ2-7; TRBD2 matches at 7 bases. CDR1 is SGHTA, CDR2 FQGNSA, per germline. The CDR3 runs to 15 residues. V trimming: 1 base; J trimming: 6 bases; junction bases outside the gene matches: 9.

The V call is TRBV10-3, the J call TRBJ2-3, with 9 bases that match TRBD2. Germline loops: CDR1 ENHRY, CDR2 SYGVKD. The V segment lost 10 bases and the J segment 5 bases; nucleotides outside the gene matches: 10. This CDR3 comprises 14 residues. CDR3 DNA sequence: TGTGCCACCGGGGGCGGGAGGGGTGTAGATACGCAGTATTTT. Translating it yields CATGGGRGVDTQYF.

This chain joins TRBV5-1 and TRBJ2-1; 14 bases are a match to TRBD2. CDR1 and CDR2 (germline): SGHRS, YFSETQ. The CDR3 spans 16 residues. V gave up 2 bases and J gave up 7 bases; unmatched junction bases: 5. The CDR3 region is CASSFSGTSGGNEQFF. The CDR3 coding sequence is TGCGCCAGCAGCTTCAGCGGGACTAGCGGGGGAAATGAGCAGTTCTTC.

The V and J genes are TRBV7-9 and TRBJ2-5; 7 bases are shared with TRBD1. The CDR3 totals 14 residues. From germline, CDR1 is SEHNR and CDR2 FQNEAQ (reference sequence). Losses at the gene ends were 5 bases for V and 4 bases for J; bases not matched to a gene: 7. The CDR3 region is CASSPGQRGETQYF. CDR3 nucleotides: TGTGCCAGCAGCCCGGGACAGAGGGGAGAGACCCAGTACTTC.

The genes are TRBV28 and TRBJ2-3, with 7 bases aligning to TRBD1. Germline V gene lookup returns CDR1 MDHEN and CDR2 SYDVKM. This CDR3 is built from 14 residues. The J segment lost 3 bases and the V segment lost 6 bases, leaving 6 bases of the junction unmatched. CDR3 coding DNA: TGTGCCAGCAGCCACAGGGGTCTTACAGATACGCAGTATTTT. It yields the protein CASSHRGLTDTQYF.

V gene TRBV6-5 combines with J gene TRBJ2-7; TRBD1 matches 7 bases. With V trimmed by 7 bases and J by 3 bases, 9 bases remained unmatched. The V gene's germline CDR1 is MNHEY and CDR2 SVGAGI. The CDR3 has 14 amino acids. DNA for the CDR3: TGTGCCAGCACATGGGGACAGAGGGTCTACGAGCAGTACTTC. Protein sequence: CASTWGQRVYEQYF.

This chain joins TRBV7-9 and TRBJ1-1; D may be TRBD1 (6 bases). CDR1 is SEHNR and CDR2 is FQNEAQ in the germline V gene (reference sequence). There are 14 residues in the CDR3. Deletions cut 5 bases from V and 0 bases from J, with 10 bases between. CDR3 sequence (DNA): TGTGCCAGCAGCAACAGGGAAATGAACACTGAAGCTTTCTTT. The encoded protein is CASSNREMNTEAFF.

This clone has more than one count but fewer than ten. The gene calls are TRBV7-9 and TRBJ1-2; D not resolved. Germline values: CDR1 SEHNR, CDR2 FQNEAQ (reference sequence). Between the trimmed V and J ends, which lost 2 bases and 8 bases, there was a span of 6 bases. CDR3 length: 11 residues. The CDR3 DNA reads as TGTGCCAGCAGCTTAACATGGGGCTACACCTTC. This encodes CASSLTWGYTF.

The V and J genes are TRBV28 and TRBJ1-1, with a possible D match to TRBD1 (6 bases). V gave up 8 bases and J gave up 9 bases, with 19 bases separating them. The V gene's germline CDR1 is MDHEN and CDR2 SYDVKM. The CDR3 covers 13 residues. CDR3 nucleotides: TGTGCCAGCCTCGGGGGGCTCGTTGTCCAAGCTTTCTTT. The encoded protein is CASLGGLVVQAFF.

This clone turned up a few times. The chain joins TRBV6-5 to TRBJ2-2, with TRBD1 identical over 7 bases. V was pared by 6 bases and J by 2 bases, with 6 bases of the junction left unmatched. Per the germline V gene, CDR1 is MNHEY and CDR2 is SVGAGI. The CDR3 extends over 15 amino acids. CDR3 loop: CASRSGTDNTGELFF. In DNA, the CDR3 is TGTGCCAGCAGATCCGGGACAGATAACACCGGGGAGCTGTTTTTT.

The CDR3 DNA follows: TGTGCCAGCAGTTACTCGATCGTCGGACTGTCATATGGCTACACCTTC. This sequence encodes CASSYSIVGLSYGYTF. The chain carries TRBV6-6 and TRBJ1-2; no firm D call. The CDR3 is 16 amino acids. Germline CDR1 reads MNHNY; CDR2 reads SVGAGI (reference sequence). Between the trimmed V and J ends, which lost 0 bases and 5 bases, there was a span of 16 bases.

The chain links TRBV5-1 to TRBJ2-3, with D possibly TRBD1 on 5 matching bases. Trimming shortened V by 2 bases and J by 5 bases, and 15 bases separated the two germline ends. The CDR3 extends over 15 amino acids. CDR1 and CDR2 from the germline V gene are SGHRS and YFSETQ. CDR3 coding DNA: TGCGCCAGCAGCTTAAATGTACCAGGGATAGATACGCAGTATTTT. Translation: CASSLNVPGIDTQYF.

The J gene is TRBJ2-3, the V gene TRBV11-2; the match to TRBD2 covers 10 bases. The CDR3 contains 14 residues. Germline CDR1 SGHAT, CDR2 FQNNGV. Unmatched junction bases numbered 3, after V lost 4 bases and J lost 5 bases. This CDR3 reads CASSSRLAGDTQYF. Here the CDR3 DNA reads TGTGCCAGCAGCTCCAGACTAGCGGGAGATACGCAGTATTTT.

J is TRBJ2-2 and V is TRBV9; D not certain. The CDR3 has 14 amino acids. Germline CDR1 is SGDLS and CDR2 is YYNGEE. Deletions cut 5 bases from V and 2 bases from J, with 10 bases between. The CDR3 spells CASRDPLNTGELFF. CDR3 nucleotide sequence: TGTGCCAGCAGAGATCCCCTAAACACCGGGGAGCTGTTTTTT.

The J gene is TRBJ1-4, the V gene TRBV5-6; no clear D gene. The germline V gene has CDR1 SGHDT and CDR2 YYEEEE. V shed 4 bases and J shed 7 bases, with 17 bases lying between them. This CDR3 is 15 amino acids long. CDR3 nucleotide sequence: TGTGCCAGCAGCGCCATTTATGGGCGTGGTGAAAAACTGTTTTTT. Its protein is CASSAIYGRGEKLFF.

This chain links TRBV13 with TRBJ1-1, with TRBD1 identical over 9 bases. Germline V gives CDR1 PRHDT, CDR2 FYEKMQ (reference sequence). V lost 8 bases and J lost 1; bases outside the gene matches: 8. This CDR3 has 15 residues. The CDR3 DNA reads TGTGCCAGCGCCCTAGACAGGGGGGAGAACACTGAAGCTTTCTTT. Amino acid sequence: CASALDRGENTEAFF. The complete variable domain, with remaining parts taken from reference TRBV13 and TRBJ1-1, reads AAGVIQSPRHLIKEKRETATLKCYPIPRHDTVYWYQQGPGQDPQFLISFYEKMQSDKGSIPDRFSAQQFSDYHSELNMSSLELGDSALYFCASALDRGENTEAFFGQGTRLTVV.

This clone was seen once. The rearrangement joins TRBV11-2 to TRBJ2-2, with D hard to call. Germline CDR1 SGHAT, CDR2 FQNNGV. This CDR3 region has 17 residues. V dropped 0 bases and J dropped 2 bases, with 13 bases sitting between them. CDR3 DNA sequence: TGTGCCAGCAGCTTAGATCGAGGCGGCCTCAACACCGGGGAGCTGTTTTTT. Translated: CASSLDRGGLNTGELFF.

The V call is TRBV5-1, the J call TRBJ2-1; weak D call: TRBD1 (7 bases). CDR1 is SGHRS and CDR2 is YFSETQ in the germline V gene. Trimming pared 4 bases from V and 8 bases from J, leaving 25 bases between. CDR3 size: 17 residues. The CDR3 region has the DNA TGCGCCAGCAGCCCGCACCCCGCGGAGGGGGCTCGATATGAGCAGTTCTTC. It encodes CASSPHPAEGARYEQFF.

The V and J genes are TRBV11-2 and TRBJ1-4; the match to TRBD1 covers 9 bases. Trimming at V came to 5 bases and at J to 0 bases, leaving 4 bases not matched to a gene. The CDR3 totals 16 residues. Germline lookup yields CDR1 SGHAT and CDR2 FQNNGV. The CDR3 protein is CASSRGQGATNEKLFF. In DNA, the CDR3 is TGTGCCAGCAGCCGGGGACAGGGAGCAACTAATGAAAAACTGTTTTTT.

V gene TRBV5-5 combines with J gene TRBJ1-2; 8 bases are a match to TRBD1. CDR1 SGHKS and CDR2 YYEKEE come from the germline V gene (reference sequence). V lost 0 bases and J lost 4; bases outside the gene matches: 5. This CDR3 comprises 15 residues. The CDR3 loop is CASSLARGQGYGYTF. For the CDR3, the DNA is TGTGCCAGCAGCTTGGCCCGCGGACAGGGCTATGGCTACACCTTC.

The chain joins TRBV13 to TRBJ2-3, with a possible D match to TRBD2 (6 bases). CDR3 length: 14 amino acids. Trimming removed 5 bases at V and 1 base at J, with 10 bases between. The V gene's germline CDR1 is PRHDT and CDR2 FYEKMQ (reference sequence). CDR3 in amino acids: CASSLSSGTDTQYF. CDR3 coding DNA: TGTGCCAGCAGCCTCTCTAGCGGCACAGATACGCAGTATTTT.

The CDR3 nucleotides read TGTGCCAGCAGACCGGACAGGGGGGGAGTGAACACTGAAGCTTTCTTT. This encodes CASRPDRGGVNTEAFF. V gene TRBV28 combines with J gene TRBJ1-1, with 10 positions matching TRBD1. CDR3 length equals 16 residues. Trimming cost V 6 bases and J 0 bases; bases outside gene matches: 7. In germline, CDR1 is MDHEN, CDR2 SYDVKM.

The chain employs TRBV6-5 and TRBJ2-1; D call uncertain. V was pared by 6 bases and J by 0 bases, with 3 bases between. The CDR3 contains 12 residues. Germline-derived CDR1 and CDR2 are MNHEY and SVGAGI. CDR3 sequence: CASRRSYNEQFF. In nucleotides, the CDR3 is TGTGCCAGCAGGCGCTCCTACAATGAGCAGTTCTTC.

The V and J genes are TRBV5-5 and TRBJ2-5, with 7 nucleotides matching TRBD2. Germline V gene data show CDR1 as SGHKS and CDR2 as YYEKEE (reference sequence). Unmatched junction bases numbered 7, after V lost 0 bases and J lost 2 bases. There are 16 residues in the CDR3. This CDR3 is CASSLGGGGVQETQYF. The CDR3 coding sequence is TGTGCCAGCAGCTTGGGTGGGGGGGGTGTTCAAGAGACCCAGTACTTC.

The CDR3 DNA sequence: TGTGCCAGCAGTTGGACATTCACCGGGGAGCTGTTTTTT. This translates into CASSWTFTGELFF. The chain links TRBV28 to TRBJ2-2; maybe TRBD1 (5 bases). The germline gives CDR1 MDHEN, CDR2 SYDVKM. Trimming removed 4 bases from V and 4 bases from J, with 7 bases in between. This CDR3 is 13 amino acids long.

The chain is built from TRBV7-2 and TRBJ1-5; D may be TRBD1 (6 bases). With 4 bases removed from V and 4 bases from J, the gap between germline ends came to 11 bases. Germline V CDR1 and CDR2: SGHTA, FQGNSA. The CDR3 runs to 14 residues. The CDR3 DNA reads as TGTGCCAGCAGCTCGACAGGTTGGAATCAGCCCCAGCATTTT. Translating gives CASSSTGWNQPQHF.

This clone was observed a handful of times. CDR3 amino acids: CASSPRLNEREARRSTDTQYF. CDR3 coding DNA: TGCGCCAGCAGTCCAAGACTGAACGAGCGGGAGGCCCGGAGGAGCACAGATACGCAGTATTTT. This chain links TRBV4-1 with TRBJ2-3; 9 nucleotides match TRBD2. Germline loops: CDR1 MGHRA, CDR2 YSYEKL. The trim removed 6 bases at V and 0 bases at J, leaving 22 bases unmatched. This CDR3 has 21 amino acids.

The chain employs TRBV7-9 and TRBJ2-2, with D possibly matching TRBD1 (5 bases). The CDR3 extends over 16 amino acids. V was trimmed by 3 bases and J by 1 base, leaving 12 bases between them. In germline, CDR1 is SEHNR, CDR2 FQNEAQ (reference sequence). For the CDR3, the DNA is TGTGCCAGCAGCTTGGGTCCACAGGAGAACACCGGGGAGCTGTTTTTT. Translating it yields CASSLGPQENTGELFF.

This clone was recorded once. CDR3 sequence reads: CASSQEPAGGGEQFF. CDR3 bases: TGTGCCAGCAGCCAAGAGCCAGCGGGAGGGGGTGAGCAGTTCTTC. The chain recombines TRBV4-2 with TRBJ2-1, with 10 bases identical to TRBD2. Germline V CDR1 and CDR2: LGHNA, YNFKEQ. J was trimmed by 9 bases and V by 0 bases; bases with no gene match: 5. The CDR3 runs 15 residues.